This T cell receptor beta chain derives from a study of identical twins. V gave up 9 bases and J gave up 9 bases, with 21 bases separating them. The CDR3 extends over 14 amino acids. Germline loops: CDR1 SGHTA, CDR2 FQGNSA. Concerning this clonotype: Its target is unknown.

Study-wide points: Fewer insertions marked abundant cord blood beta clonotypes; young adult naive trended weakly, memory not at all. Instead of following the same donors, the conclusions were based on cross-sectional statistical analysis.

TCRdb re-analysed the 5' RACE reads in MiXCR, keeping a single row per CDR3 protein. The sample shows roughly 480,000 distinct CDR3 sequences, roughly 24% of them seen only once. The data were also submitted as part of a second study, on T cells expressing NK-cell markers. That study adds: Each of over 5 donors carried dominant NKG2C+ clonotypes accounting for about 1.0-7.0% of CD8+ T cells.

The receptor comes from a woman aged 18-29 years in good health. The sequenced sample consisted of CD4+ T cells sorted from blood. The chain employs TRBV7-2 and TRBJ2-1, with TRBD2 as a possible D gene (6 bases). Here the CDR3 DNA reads TGTGCCAGTTGCCGGGAGCCTCGGTATGGTGAGCAGTTCTTC. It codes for CASCREPRYGEQFF.